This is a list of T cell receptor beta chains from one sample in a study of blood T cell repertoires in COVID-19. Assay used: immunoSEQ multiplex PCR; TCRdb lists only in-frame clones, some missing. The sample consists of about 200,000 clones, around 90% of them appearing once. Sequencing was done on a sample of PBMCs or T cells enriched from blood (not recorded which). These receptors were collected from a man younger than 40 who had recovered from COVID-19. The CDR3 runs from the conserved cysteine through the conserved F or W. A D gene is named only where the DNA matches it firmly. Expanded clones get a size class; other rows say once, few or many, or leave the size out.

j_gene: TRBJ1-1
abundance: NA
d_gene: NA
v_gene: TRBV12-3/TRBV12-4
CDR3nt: TGTGCCAGCAGTTTTTTGGGGGGGAGTGAAGCTTTCTTT
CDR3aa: CASSFLGGSEAFF

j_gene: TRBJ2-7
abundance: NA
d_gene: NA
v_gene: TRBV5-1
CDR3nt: TGCGCCAGCAGCTTCCGGGATCCCTACGAGCAGTACTTC
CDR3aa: CASSFRDPYEQYF

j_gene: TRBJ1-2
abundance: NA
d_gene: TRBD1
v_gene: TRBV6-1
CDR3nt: TGTGCCAGCAGTGAATGGGCAGGGGGTACCTATGGCTACACCTTC
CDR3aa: CASSEWAGGTYGYTF

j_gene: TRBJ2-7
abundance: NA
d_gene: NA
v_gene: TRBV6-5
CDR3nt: TGTGCCAGCAGTTACAACAGGGATAGGGAGCAGTACTTC
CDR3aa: CASSYNRDREQYF

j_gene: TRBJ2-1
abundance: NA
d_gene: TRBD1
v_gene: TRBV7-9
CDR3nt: TGTGCCAGCAGCTTTCCGGGACAGGGGTACAATGAGCAGTTCTTC
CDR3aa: CASSFPGQGYNEQFF

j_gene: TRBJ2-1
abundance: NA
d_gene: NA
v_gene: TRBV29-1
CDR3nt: TGCAGCGTTGCAAGGACTTTACTTAGCTCCTACAATGAGCAGTTCTTC
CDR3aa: CSVARTLLSSYNEQFF

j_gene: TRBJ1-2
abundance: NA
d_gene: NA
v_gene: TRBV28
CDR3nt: TGTGCCAGCAAACCCCCCAGGTTGGGCGGCTACACCTTC
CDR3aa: CASKPPRLGGYTF

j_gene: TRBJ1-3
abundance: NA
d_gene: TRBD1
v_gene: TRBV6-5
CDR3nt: TGTGCCAGCAGCCGCGGACAGGGGGGGACCATATATTTT
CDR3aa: CASSRGQGGTIYF

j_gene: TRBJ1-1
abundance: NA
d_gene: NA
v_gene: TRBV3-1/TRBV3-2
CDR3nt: TGTGCCAGCAGCCATAGGACAGATCAAGCTTTCTTT
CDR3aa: CASSHRTDQAFF

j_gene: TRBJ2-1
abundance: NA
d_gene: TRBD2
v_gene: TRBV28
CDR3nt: TGTGCCAGCAGTCCCACTAGCGGGAGGAAGAATGAGCAGTTCTTC
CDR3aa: CASSPTSGRKNEQFF

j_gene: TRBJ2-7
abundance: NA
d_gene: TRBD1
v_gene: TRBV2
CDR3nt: TGTGCCAGCAGTGGATTGACAGGGGACCCGGTCGAGCAGTACTTC
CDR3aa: CASSGLTGDPVEQYF

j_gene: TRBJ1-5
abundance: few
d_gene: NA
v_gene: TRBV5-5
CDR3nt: TGTGCCAGCAGTTCAGGCCTCAATCAGCCCCAGCATTTT
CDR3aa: CASSSGLNQPQHF

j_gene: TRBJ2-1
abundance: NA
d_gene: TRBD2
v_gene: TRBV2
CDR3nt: TGTGCCAGCAGTGCACTAGCGGCACCCTGGGATGAGCAGTTCTTC
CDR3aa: CASSALAAPWDEQFF

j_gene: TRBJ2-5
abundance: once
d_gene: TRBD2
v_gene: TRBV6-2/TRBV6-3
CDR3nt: TGTGCCAGCAGTCCCGGGACTAGCGGACCTCCTCTAGAGACCCAGTACTTC
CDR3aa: CASSPGTSGPPLETQYF

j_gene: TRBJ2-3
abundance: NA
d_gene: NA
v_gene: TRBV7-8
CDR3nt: TGTGCCAGCAGCTTAGTCATGGAGGGTGCAGATACGCAGTATTTT
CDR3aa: CASSLVMEGADTQYF

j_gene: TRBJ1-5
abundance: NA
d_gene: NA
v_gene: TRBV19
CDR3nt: TGTGCCAGTACCTACAGCCCATATAGCAATCAGCCCCAGCATTTT
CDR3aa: CASTYSPYSNQPQHF

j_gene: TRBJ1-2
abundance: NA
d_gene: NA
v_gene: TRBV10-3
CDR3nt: TGTGCCACATTGCTCACTGACAGTAACTATGGCTACACCTTC
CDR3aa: CATLLTDSNYGYTF

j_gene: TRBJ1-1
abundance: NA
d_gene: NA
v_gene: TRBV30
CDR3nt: TGTGCCTGGAGTGTAGGACTTTCAGCGAACACTGAAGCTTTCTTT
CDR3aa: CAWSVGLSANTEAFF

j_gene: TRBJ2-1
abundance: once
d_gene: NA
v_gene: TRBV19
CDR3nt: TGTGCCAGTAGTACTAGCAATGAGCAGTTCTTC
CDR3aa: CASSTSNEQFF

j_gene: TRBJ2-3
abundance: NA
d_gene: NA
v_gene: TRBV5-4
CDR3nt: TGTGCCAGCAGCTTGGAGTTTCGGAGCACAGATACGCAGTATTTT
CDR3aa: CASSLEFRSTDTQYF

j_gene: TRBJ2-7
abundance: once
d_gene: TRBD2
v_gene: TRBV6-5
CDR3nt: TGTGCCAGCAGTTACCGACTAGCGGGAGATCCTAAGCAGTACTTC
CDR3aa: CASSYRLAGDPKQYF

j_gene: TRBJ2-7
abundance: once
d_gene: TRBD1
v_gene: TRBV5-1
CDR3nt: TGCGCCAGCAGCTTGGGGCAGGGGGTGGCCGAGCAGTACTTC
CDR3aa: CASSLGQGVAEQYF

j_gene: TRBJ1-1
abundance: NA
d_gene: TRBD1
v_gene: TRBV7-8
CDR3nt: TGTGCCAGCAGCCAAATACCGGGACAGGGGGACACTGAAGCTTTCTTT
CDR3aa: CASSQIPGQGDTEAFF

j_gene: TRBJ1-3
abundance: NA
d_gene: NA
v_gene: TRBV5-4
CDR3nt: TGTGCCAGCAGCTTGGGCGGGGGCCTCTCTGGAAACACCATATATTTT
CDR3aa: CASSLGGGLSGNTIYF

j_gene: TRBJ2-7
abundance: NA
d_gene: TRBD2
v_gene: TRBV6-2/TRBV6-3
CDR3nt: TGTGCCAGCAGTTGGGGACTAGCGGGACCAATCTCCTACGAGCAGTACTTC
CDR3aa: CASSWGLAGPISYEQYF